This is a list of T cell receptor beta chains from one sample in a study of cytomegalovirus exposure and HLA in healthy donors. Here immunoSEQ multiplex PCR was the method, and the copy in TCRdb shows in-frame clones only, minus some. The profile shows roughly 100,000 clones, over 55% of them singletons. Material for sequencing was PBMCs. The source is a woman between 45 and 65 years old in good health and CMV-seropositive. CDR3s include the opening cysteine and the closing phenylalanine or tryptophan. A D gene is named only where the DNA matches it firmly. Clone size appears in some rows only: once, few, many, or a class for an expanded clone.

CDR3 DNA	CDR3 protein	clone size	V gene	J gene	D gene
TGCGCCAGCAGCTTGACGACTAGCGGATCCTACGAGCAGTACTTC	CASSLTTSGSYEQYF	few	TRBV5-1	TRBJ2-7	TRBD2
TGTGCCAGCAGTTACGAGGGGGCTAGAAATTCACCCCTCCACTTT	CASSYEGARNSPLHF	-	TRBV6-5	TRBJ1-6	TRBD1
TGTGCCAGCAGTGAATTCCCGACGGGGGAGCAGTACTTC	CASSEFPTGEQYF	-	TRBV2	TRBJ2-7	-
TGTGCCAGCAGCATCTCCAGACTCCACTATGGCTACACCTTC	CASSISRLHYGYTF	-	TRBV9	TRBJ1-2	-
TGTGCCAGCAGCAATCAACAGGCCGCAGAATACTTC	CASSNQQAAEYF	few	TRBV21-1	TRBJ2-7	-
TGTGCCATCAGTGAGTCCAGGGGACTAGCGGGGGACAATGAGCAGTTCTTC	CAISESRGLAGDNEQFF	once	TRBV10-3	TRBJ2-1	TRBD2
TGTGCCAGCAGTCTGCTCCTAGCGCTCGAGACCCAGTACTTC	CASSLLLALETQYF	few	TRBV7-6	TRBJ2-5	-
TGTGCCAGCAGTGTAGGTTTGAGTATCGGGGGGTCAGCCAAAAACATTCAGTACTTC	CASSVGLSIGGSAKNIQYF	-	TRBV6-1	TRBJ2-4	TRBD2
TGTGCCAGCAGTTTAAGTCCGGGGTACAATCAGCCCCAGCATTTT	CASSLSPGYNQPQHF	-	TRBV28	TRBJ1-5	-
TGTGCCAGCAGCTTAGGGCAGCACACCGGGGAGCTGTTTTTT	CASSLGQHTGELFF	-	TRBV7-3	TRBJ2-2	-
TGTGCCTGGAGTGTACTGGGGACAGGGGGCCAAACCCTCCACTTT	CAWSVLGTGGQTLHF	-	TRBV30	TRBJ1-6	TRBD1